A selection of T cell receptor beta chains follows, all from one sample in a study of T cell repertoires in cytomegalovirus infection. TCRdb independently ran MiXCR on the reads; one entry per CDR3 protein. The data show around 230,000 distinct CDR3 sequences, less than 50% seen once. These receptors are not linked to any known antigen. This specimen was CD8+ T cells from cultured PBMCs, taken from culture after CMV antigen stimulation. These receptors were taken from a human donor in good health (CMV status not recorded). Some clones in this sample may be carry-over from other donors' samples. Both conserved end residues are part of each CDR3. D genes are given only for firm matches. Some rows mark clone size as missing; the rest say once, few, many or name a class of expanded clone.

clone size	D gene	J gene	V gene	CDR3 DNA	CDR3 protein
NA	TRBD2	TRBJ2-7	TRBV7-9	TGTGCCAGCAGCTTAGTCACTAGCGGGGGCAACGAGCAGTACTTC	CASSLVTSGGNEQYF
few	NA	TRBJ2-7	TRBV11-2	TGTGCCAGCACCCAGGGTGGGAACTCCTACGAGCAGTACTTC	CASTQGGNSYEQYF
few	NA	TRBJ1-5	TRBV6-6	TGTGCCAGCAGTTACTCGGGCCGAGGCAATCAGCCCCAGCATTTT	CASSYSGRGNQPQHF
NA	TRBD1	TRBJ2-7	TRBV7-8	TGTGCCAGCAGCTCCCCGACAGGGGGTAGCTACGAGCAGTACTTC	CASSSPTGGSYEQYF
NA	NA	TRBJ2-7	TRBV27	TGTGCCAGCAGATTAAGGGGGGAGAAAAACTACGAGCAGTACTTC	CASRLRGEKNYEQYF
few	NA	TRBJ2-1	TRBV10-3	TGTGCCATTAAACTCCCAGGTGTATCCAATGAGCAGTTCTTC	CAIKLPGVSNEQFF
NA	NA	TRBJ2-3	TRBV28	TGTGCCAGCAGTTTCCGGGATTCTAGCACAGATACGCAGTATTTT	CASSFRDSSTDTQYF
many	TRBD2	TRBJ2-3	TRBV7-9	TGTGCCAGCAGCTTAGTGGTCGGGACTAGCCTAGATACGCAGTATTTT	CASSLVVGTSLDTQYF
NA	TRBD1	TRBJ1-6	TRBV4-1	TGCGCCAGCAGCCAAGCCGCGACAGGGGGAAATTCACCCCTCCACTTT	CASSQAATGGNSPLHF
few	NA	TRBJ1-6	TRBV7-6	TGTGCCAGCAGCTTATTCAACCGGGACACCAATAATTCACCCCTCCACTTT	CASSLFNRDTNNSPLHF
few	NA	TRBJ2-5	TRBV7-3	TGTGCCAGCAGCCTCCTCGGGAACCAAGAGACCCAGTACTTC	CASSLLGNQETQYF
few	TRBD1	TRBJ1-2	TRBV7-3	TGTGCCAGCTGGGGGGACAGGGCCCTCCGTCTCTATGGCTACACCTTC	CASWGDRALRLYGYTF
many	NA	TRBJ1-4	TRBV11-1	TGTGCCAGCAGCCCCGGGACCGCAACTAATGAAAAACTGTTTTTT	CASSPGTATNEKLFF
NA	TRBD1	TRBJ2-7	TRBV5-4	TGTGCCAGCAGCCTAGACAGGGGGCGGAGGGAGCAGTACTTC	CASSLDRGRREQYF
NA	NA	TRBJ1-1	TRBV27	TGTGCCAGCAGTCCACTTGAAGGCCTGAACACTGAAGCTTTCTTT	CASSPLEGLNTEAFF
NA	TRBD2	TRBJ2-3	TRBV7-9	TGTGCCAGCAGCCTCCGGGGAAGCGGGGCAGATACGCAGTATTTT	CASSLRGSGADTQYF
few	NA	TRBJ1-2	TRBV27	TGTGCCAGCAGTTTATCGAAGGGGAACTATGGCTACACCTTC	CASSLSKGNYGYTF
few	TRBD2	TRBJ2-3	TRBV4-2	TGTGCCAGCAGCCAACCTTCAGCGGGGGTCCCCTCCAGGCACGGGAATACGCAGTATTTT	CASSQPSAGVPSRHGNTQYF
NA	NA	TRBJ2-2	TRBV6-2/TRBV6-3	TGTGCCAGCAGTTACTCAAGGGGGTTCGCCGGGGAGCTGTTTTTT	CASSYSRGFAGELFF
NA	NA	TRBJ1-2	TRBV12-3/TRBV12-4	TGTGCCAGCAGAGGAGACTATGGCTACACCTTC	CASRGDYGYTF
few	NA	TRBJ2-1	TRBV7-6	TGTGCCAGCAGCTTAGACAAGAGCTCCTACAATGAGCAGTTCTTC	CASSLDKSSYNEQFF
NA	TRBD2	TRBJ2-5	TRBV7-9	TGTGCCAGCTCACTAGGACGGATTGGACTAGCGGGATTAAAGACCCAGTACTTC	CASSLGRIGLAGLKTQYF
few	NA	TRBJ2-7	TRBV10-2	TGCGCCAGCAGTGAGTTTGGCTACGAGCAGTACTTC	CASSEFGYEQYF
few	NA	TRBJ2-3	TRBV28	TGTGCCAGCAACCTGGGGTTTAGCACAGATACGCAGTATTTT	CASNLGFSTDTQYF
NA	NA	TRBJ1-2	TRBV9	TGTGCCAGCAAATCGGGCCAAACGGGCTACACCTTC	CASKSGQTGYTF
few	NA	TRBJ1-1	TRBV20-1	TGCAGTGCTGGCACTCAGGTAATGGAGACTGAAGCTTTCTTT	CSAGTQVMETEAFF
few	NA	TRBJ2-1	TRBV11-2	TGTGCCAGCAGCTTATGGGACTGGCGGGCCGAGCACAATGAGCAGTTCTTC	CASSLWDWRAEHNEQFF
many	NA	TRBJ2-5	TRBV7-8	TGTGCCAGCAGCTTGGTGGGAGAGACCCAGTACTTC	CASSLVGETQYF
NA	NA	TRBJ2-3	TRBV12-3/TRBV12-4	TGTGCCAGCAAGGTCCCAGGAACAGATACGCAGTATTTT	CASKVPGTDTQYF
NA	TRBD1	TRBJ2-2	TRBV9	TGTGCCAGCAGCGTAGCCCGGGACAGCACCGGGGAGCTGTTTTTT	CASSVARDSTGELFF
few	TRBD1	TRBJ2-2	TRBV24-1	TGTGCCACCAGTAACCCTACCTTTTGGACAGGAAACACCGGGGAGCTGTTTTTT	CATSNPTFWTGNTGELFF
NA	NA	TRBJ2-7	TRBV27	TGTGCCAGCAGTCTCTTCCCCCCCTACTACTACGAGCAGTACTTC	CASSLFPPYYYEQYF
NA	TRBD2	TRBJ2-5	TRBV7-2	TGTGCAAGCAGCCAGACTAGCGGGCGCCACCGAGAGACCCAGTACTTC	CASSQTSGRHRETQYF
NA	NA	TRBJ2-2	TRBV7-6	TGTGCCAGCAGCTTACCGGGGACCCCCGGGGAGCTGTTTTTT	CASSLPGTPGELFF
few	NA	TRBJ2-1	TRBV7-9	TGTGCCAGCACCGGCCTAGCCCGTCATGAGCAGTTCTTC	CASTGLARHEQFF
NA	NA	TRBJ2-1	TRBV24-1	TGTGCCACCAGTGATTTGGGGTCCGATCAAGGGGATAATGAGCAGTTCTTC	CATSDLGSDQGDNEQFF
few	NA	TRBJ2-1	TRBV7-6	TGTGCCAGCTCCTCGGGGCGGGGTGGCAATGAGCAGTTCTTC	CASSSGRGGNEQFF
NA	NA	TRBJ2-1	TRBV24-1	TGTGCCACCAGTGATTTGAGTTACAATGAGCAGTTCTTC	CATSDLSYNEQFF
NA	TRBD1	TRBJ1-1	TRBV4-2	TGTGCAAGCAGCCAAGATTCGGACAGGGGTTACACTGAAGCTTTCTTT	CASSQDSDRGYTEAFF
few	NA	TRBJ2-1	TRBV12-5	TGTGCTAGTGGTTTGGGGGGGAACGGGCTTGGTTTCTTC	CASGLGGNGLGFF
few	TRBD2	TRBJ2-3	TRBV7-6	TGTGCCAGCCGGGGGGGGGGCAGGGCAGAAGATACGCAGTATTTT	CASRGGGRAEDTQYF
few	NA	TRBJ2-7	TRBV7-2	TGTGCCAGCAGCCTTACACTCCACGAGCAGTACTTC	CASSLTLHEQYF
NA	TRBD2	TRBJ2-5	TRBV12-3/TRBV12-4	TGTGCCAGCAGTTGGCGACTAGCGGGGAGAGAGACCCAGTACTTC	CASSWRLAGRETQYF
NA	NA	TRBJ2-1	TRBV12-3/TRBV12-4	TGTGCCAGCAGTCACCTCACAGGGAGGGTGGGGGAGCAGTTCTTC	CASSHLTGRVGEQFF
NA	NA	TRBJ2-3	TRBV5-1	TGCGCCAGCAGCCGGGGGACTCAAGTGGCGTCAGATACGCAGTATTTT	CASSRGTQVASDTQYF
NA	NA	TRBJ2-2	TRBV5-1	TGCGCCAGCAGCTTGGGGGAGCCCGGGGAGCTGTTTTTT	CASSLGEPGELFF
NA	NA	TRBJ2-2	TRBV10-3	TGTGCCATCCTCCCGACGGAAGGCACCGGGGAGCTGTTTTTT	CAILPTEGTGELFF
NA	NA	TRBJ2-5	TRBV7-9	TGTGCCAGCAGCTTAATAGAAGACCAAGAGACCCAGTACTTC	CASSLIEDQETQYF
medium-sized	TRBD2	TRBJ2-1	TRBV7-9	TGTGCCAGCAGCTTCGGGACTAGTGGGAATGAGCAGTTCTTC	CASSFGTSGNEQFF
NA	TRBD1	TRBJ2-7	TRBV6-1	TGTGCCAGCAGTGAATTCCGGACAGGGGGCATCTACGAGCAGTACTTC	CASSEFRTGGIYEQYF
NA	TRBD2	TRBJ2-1	TRBV6-2/TRBV6-3	TGTGCCAGCAGTAGCGGGATGTCCTACAATGAGCAGTTCTTC	CASSSGMSYNEQFF
few	TRBD1	TRBJ2-7	TRBV3-1	TGTGCCAGCAGCCTACGACAGGGTGGGCACGAGCAGTACTTC	CASSLRQGGHEQYF
NA	NA	TRBJ1-6	TRBV19	TGTGCCAGTAAGCCTTCACGGGACGGTAGCTCCTATAATTCACCCCTCCACTTT	CASKPSRDGSSYNSPLHF
NA	TRBD2	TRBJ2-1	TRBV27	TGTGCCAGCAGGATACTAGCGGGAGTAGAAAATGAGCAGTTCTTC	CASRILAGVENEQFF
few	NA	TRBJ2-7	TRBV7-2	TGTGCCAGAACCCTACAGGCCCCAAGGAACGAGCAGTACTTC	CARTLQAPRNEQYF
NA	TRBD1	TRBJ1-1	TRBV7-3	TGTGCCAGCAGCTCCCGAGAACAGGGGCCGGGCACTGAAGCTTTCTTT	CASSSREQGPGTEAFF
NA	NA	TRBJ2-1	TRBV12-3/TRBV12-4	TGTGCCAGCAGTTTCAGTGGCGGGCCGGATGAGCAGTTCTTC	CASSFSGGPDEQFF
many	NA	TRBJ2-7	TRBV7-2	TGTGCCAGCAGCTCGGGACTGTTTGGGTACGAGCAGTACTTC	CASSSGLFGYEQYF
NA	TRBD1	TRBJ2-3	TRBV6-1	TGTGCCAGCAGTTACGAGGGACAGGGGGCAGATACGCAGTATTTT	CASSYEGQGADTQYF